This T cell receptor beta chain was profiled in a study of blood T cell repertoires in COVID-19. Measured with immunoSEQ multiplex PCR; TCRdb has only the in-frame clones, and not every one. The sample has 55,000 to 80,000 clones; about 83% are singletons. V was shortened by 2 bases and J by 5 bases, with 10 bases between the two germline ends. Germline values: CDR1 LNHDA, CDR2 SQIVND (reference sequence). There are 14 residues in the CDR3. This clone has ten or more counts. The source is a human donor in a cohort sampled during active COVID-19. The chain links TRBV19 to TRBJ1-5, with D possibly being TRBD1 (6 bases). The source material was peripheral blood. The CDR3 reads CASSITGPHQPQHF. In DNA, the CDR3 is TGTGCCAGTAGTATAACAGGGCCCCATCAGCCCCAGCATTTT.